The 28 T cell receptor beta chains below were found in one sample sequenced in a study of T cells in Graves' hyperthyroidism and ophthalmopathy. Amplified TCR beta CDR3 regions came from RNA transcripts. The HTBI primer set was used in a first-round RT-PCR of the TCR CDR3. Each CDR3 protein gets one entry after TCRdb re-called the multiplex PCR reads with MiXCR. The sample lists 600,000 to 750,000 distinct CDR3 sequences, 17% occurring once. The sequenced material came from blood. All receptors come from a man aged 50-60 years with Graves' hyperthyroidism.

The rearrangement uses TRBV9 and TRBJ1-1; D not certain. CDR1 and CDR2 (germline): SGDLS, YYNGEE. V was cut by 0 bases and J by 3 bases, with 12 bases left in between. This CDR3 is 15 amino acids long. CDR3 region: CASSVVGRSDTEAFF. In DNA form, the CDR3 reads TGTGCCAGCAGCGTAGTGGGTAGATCGGACACTGAAGCTTTCTTT.

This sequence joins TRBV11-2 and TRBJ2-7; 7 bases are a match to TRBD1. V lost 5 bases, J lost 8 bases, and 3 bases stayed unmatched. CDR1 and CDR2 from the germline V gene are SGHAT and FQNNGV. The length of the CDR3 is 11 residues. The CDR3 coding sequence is TGTGCCAGCAGCCAGGGGGATAAGCAGTACTTC. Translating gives CASSQGDKQYF.

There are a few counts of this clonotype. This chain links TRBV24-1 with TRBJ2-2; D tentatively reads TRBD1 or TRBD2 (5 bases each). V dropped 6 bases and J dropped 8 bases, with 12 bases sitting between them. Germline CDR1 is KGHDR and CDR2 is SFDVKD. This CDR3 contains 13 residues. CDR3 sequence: CATSFGTTGELFF. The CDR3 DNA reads TGTGCCACCAGTTTCGGGACGACTGGGGAGCTGTTTTTT.

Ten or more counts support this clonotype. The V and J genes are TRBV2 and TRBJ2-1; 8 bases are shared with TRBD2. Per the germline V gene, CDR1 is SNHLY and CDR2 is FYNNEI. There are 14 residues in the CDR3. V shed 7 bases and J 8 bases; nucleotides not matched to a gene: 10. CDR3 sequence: CASNRGGLVDEQFF. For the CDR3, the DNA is TGTGCCAGCAATCGGGGGGGCCTTGTGGATGAGCAGTTCTTC.

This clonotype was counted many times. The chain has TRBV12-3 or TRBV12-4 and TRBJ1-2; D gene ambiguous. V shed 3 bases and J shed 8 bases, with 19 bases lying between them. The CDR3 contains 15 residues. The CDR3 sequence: CASSLGGAVVPGYTF. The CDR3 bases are TGTGCCAGCAGTTTGGGCGGAGCGGTGGTTCCGGGCTACACCTTC.

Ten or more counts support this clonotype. For the CDR3, the DNA is TGTGCCAGCAGTGGACAACCTGGGTCACCCCTCCACTTT. Translated: CASSGQPGSPLHF. The J gene is TRBJ1-6, the V gene TRBV12-3 or TRBV12-4; tentatively, D is TRBD1 (5 bases). This CDR3 region has 13 residues. Trimming cost V 5 bases and J 10 bases, with 12 bases left between them.

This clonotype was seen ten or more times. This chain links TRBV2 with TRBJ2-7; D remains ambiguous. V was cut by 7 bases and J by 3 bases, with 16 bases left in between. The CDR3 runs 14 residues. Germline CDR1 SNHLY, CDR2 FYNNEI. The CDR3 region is CASKPDPMLYEQYF. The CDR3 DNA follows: TGTGCCAGCAAACCAGACCCAATGCTCTACGAGCAGTACTTC.

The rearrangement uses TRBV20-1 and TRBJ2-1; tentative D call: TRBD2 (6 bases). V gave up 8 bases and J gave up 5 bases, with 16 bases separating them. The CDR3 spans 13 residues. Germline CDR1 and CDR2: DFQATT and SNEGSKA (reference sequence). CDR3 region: CSQRASSNNEQFF. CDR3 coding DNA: TGCAGTCAGCGGGCCTCCTCTAACAATGAGCAGTTCTTC.

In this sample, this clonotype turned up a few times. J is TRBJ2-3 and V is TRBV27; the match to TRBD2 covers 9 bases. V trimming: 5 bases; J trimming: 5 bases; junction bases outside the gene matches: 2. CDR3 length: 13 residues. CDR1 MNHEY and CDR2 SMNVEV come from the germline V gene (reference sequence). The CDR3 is CASSAGGGDTQYF. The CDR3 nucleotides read TGTGCCAGCAGTGCGGGGGGGGGAGATACGCAGTATTTT.

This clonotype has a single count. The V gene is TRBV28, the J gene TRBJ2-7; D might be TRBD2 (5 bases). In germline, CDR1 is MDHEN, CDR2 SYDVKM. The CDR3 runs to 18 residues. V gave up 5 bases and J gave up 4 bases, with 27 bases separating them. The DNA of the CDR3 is TGTGCCAGCAGTCCATTATACACCGTGGCGCGGGCAGGATACGAGCAGTACTTC. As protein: CASSPLYTVARAGYEQYF.

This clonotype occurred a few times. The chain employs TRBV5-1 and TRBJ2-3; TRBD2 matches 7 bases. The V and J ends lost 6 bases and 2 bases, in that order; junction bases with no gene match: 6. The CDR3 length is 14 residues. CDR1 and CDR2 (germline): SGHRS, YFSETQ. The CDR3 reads CASKTGGDTDTQYF. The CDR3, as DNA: TGCGCCAGCAAAACGGGAGGAGACACAGATACGCAGTATTTT.

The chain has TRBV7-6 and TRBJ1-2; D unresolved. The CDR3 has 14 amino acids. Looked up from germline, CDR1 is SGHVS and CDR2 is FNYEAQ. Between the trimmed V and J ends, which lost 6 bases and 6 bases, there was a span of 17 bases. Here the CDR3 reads CASSRTEGRDGYTF. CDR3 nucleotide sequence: TGTGCCAGCAGTAGAACGGAGGGTCGCGATGGCTACACCTTC.

The CDR3 protein is CASTPGRSLNTGELFF. In DNA form, the CDR3 reads TGTGCCAGCACCCCAGGACGGAGCTTGAACACCGGGGAGCTGTTTTTT. The chain has TRBV7-9 and TRBJ2-2; no firm D call. Germline V gives CDR1 SEHNR, CDR2 FQNEAQ (reference sequence). CDR3 size: 16 residues. Trimming removed 7 bases at V and 1 base at J, with 16 bases between.

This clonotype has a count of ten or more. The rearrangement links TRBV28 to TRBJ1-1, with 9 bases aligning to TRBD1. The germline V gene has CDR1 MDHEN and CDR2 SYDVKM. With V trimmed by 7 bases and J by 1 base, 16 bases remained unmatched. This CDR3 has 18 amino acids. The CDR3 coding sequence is TGTGCCAGCAAAACTAGCTCAACAGGGGGCGGGTGGAACACTGAAGCTTTCTTT. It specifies CASKTSSTGGGWNTEAFF.

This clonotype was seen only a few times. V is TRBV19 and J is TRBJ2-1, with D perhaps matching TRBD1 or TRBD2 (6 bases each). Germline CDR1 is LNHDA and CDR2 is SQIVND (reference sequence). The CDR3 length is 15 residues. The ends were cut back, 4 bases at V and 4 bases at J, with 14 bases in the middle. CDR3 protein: CASSNPGAAYNEQFF. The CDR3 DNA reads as TGTGCCAGTAGTAATCCGGGGGCAGCGTACAATGAGCAGTTCTTC.

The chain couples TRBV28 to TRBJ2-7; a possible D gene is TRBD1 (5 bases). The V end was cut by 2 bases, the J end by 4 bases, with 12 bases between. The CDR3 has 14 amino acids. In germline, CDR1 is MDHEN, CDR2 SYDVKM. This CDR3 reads CASSLNLQVYEQYF. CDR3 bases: TGTGCCAGCAGTTTAAATTTACAGGTTTACGAGCAGTACTTC.

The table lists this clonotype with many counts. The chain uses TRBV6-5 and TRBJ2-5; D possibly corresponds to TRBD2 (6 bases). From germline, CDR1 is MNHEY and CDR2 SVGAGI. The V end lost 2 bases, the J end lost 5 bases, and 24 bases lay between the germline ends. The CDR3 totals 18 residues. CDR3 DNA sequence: TGTGCCAGCAGTTACACATCCGTTTTGGCGGGACGGGCGGAGACCCAGTACTTC. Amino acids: CASSYTSVLAGRAETQYF.

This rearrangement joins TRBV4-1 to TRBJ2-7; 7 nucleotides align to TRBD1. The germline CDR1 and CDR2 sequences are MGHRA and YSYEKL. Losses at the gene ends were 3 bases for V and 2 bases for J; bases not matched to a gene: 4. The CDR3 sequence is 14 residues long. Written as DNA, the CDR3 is TGCGCCAGCAGCCAGGCGACAGGGCCCTACGAGCAGTACTTC. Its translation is CASSQATGPYEQYF.

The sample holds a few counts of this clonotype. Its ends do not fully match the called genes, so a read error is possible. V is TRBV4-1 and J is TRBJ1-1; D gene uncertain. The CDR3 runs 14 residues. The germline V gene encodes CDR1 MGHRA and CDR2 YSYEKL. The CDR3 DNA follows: TGCGCCAGCAGCCAAGATACATGGAACACCGAAGCTTTCTTT. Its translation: CASSQDTWNTEAFF.

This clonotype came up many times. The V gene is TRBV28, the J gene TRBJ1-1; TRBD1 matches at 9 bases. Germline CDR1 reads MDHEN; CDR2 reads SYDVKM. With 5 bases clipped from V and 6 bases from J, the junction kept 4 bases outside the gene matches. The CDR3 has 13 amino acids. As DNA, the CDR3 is TGTGCCAGCAGTGGGGGGACAGGGCCTGAAGCTTTCTTT. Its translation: CASSGGTGPEAFF.

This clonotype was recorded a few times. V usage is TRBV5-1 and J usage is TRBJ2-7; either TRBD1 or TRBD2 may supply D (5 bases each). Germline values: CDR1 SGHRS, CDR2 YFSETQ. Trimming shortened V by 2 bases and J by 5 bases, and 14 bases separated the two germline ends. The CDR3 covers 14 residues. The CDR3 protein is CASSFGTGEHEQYF. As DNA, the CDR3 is TGCGCCAGCAGCTTCGGGACGGGCGAGCACGAGCAGTACTTC. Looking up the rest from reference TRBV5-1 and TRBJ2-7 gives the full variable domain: KAGVTQTPRYLIKTRGQQVTLSCSPISGHRSVSWYQQTPGQGLQFLFEYFSETQRNKGNFPGRFSGRQFSNSRSEMNVSTLELGDSALYLCASSFGTGEHEQYFGPGTRLTVT.

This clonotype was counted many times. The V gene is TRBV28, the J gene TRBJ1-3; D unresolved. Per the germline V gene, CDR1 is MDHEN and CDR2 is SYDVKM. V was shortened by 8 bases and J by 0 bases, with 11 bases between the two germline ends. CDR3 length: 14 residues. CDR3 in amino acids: CASSPRSSGNTIYF. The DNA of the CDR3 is TGTGCCAGCTCGCCGCGAAGCTCTGGAAACACCATATATTTT. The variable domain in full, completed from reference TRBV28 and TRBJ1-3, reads DVKVTQSSRYLVKRTGEKVFLECVQDMDHENMFWYRQDPGLGLRLIYFSYDVKMKEKGDIPEGYSVSREKKERFSLILESASTNQTSMYLCASSPRSSGNTIYFGEGSWLTVV.

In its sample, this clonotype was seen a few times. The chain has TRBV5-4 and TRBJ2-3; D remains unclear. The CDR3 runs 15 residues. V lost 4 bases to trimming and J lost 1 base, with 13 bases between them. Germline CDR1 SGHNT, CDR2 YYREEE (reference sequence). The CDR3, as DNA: TGTGCCAGCAGCCCTTACACTACCCGCACAGATACGCAGTATTTT. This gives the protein CASSPYTTRTDTQYF.

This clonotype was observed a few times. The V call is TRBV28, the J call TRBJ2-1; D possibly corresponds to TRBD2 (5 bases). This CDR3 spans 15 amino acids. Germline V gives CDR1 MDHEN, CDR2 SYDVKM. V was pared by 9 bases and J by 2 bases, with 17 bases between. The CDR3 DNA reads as TGTGCCAGTAGGGAGAGTGGTAACCCCTACAATGAGCAGTTCTTC. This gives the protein CASRESGNPYNEQFF.

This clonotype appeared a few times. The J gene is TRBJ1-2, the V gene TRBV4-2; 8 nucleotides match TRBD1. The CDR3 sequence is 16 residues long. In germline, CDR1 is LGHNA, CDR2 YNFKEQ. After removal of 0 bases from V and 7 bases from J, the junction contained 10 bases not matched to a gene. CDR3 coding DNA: TGTGCCAGCAGCCAAGAGGAGGCAGGGGGCATCGGTGGCTACACCTTC. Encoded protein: CASSQEEAGGIGGYTF.

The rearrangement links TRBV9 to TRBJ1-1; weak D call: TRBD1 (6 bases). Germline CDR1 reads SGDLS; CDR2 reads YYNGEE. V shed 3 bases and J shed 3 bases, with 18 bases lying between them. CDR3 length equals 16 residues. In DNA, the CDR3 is TGTGCCAGCAGCGAACAAGGGGAGGGGGTAGACACTGAAGCTTTCTTT. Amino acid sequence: CASSEQGEGVDTEAFF.

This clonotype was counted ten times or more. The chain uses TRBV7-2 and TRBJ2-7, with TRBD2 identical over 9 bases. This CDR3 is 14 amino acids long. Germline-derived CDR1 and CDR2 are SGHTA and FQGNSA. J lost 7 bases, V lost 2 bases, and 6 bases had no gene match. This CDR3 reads CASSLLAGAIEQYF. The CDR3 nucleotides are TGTGCCAGCAGCTTATTAGCGGGAGCGATAGAGCAGTACTTC. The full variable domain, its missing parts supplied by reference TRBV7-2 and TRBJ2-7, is GAGVSQSPSNKVTEKGKDVELRCDPISGHTALYWYRQSLGQGLEFLIYFQGNSAPDKSGLPSDRFSAERTGGSVSTLTIQRTQQEDSAVYLCASSLLAGAIEQYFGPGTRLTVT.

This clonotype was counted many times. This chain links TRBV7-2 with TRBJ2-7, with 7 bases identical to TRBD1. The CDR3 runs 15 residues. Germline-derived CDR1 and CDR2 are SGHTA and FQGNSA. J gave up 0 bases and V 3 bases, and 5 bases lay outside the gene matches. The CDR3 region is CASSFRDRSSYEQYF. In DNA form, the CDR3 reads TGTGCCAGCAGCTTCCGGGACAGAAGCTCCTACGAGCAGTACTTC.